This is a list of T cell receptor beta chains from one sample in a study of T cells after yellow fever vaccination. MiXCR, applied by TCRdb to the 5' RACE reads, yields one record per CDR3 protein. The sample has some 400,000 distinct CDR3 sequences, about 19% seen once. Sequencing was performed on PBMCs, taken before the yellow fever booster vaccination. The receptors here all came from a man aged 18-30 years who received the YFV17D yellow fever vaccine. Both conserved end residues are part of each CDR3. Each record gives: D gene, J gene, V gene, clone size, CDR3 DNA, CDR3 protein. The D gene is left open where the match is weak. The size of a clone is reported for some rows only, either as once, few or many, or as a class for expanded clones.

>.|TRBJ1-2|TRBV5-6|few
TGTGCCAGCAGCTTGAGGGGAGCCACCTATGGCTACACCTTC
CASSLRGATYGYTF
>.|TRBJ1-2|TRBV5-6|.
TGTGCCAGCAGCTTAACAGGGAAAGGCTATGGCTACACCTTC
CASSLTGKGYGYTF
>TRBD1|TRBJ2-6|TRBV5-1|once
TGCGCCAGCAGTCCCCCTGGTTCCGGGACAGGGTCCGGAAAGGGGGCCAACGTCCTGACTTTC
CASSPPGSGTGSGKGANVLTF
>TRBD1|TRBJ1-5|TRBV12-3/TRBV12-4|few
TGTGCCAGCAGTCTCTGGGACAGAGATCAGCCCCAGCATTTT
CASSLWDRDQPQHF
>TRBD2|TRBJ2-5|TRBV3-1|.
TGTGCCAGCAGCCAAGGGACTAGCGGGGGGGCGGTGACCCAGTACTTC
CASSQGTSGGAVTQYF
>.|TRBJ2-3|TRBV7-2|few
TGTGCCAGCAGCTCAATAACTACAGATACGCAGTATTTT
CASSSITTDTQYF
>.|TRBJ1-2|TRBV7-9|.
TGTGCCAGCAGCTTAGGGGACACCTTC
CASSLGDTF
>TRBD1|TRBJ1-1|TRBV5-1|.
TGCGCCAGCAGCTTGGTGAGGGGACAGGGAAACACTGAAGCTTTCTTT
CASSLVRGQGNTEAFF
>.|TRBJ1-2|TRBV4-1|.
TGCGCCAGCAGCCAGGGCGGTTTTGGCTACACCTTC
CASSQGGFGYTF
>.|TRBJ2-2|TRBV7-5|.
.
CISVPDPTGWTGDLFF
>.|TRBJ2-3|TRBV7-3|few
TGTGCCAGCAGGTTAGGGATTGTGAGCACAGATACGCAGTATTTT
CASRLGIVSTDTQYF
>.|TRBJ2-1|TRBV12-3/TRBV12-4|few
TGTGCCAGCAGTTTACGGCGGGCGGCCAGCAATGAGCAGTTCTTC
CASSLRRAASNEQFF
>.|TRBJ2-2|TRBV19|few
TGTGCCAGTAGTATCACTGGTCTCGTCACCGGGGAGCTGTTTTTT
CASSITGLVTGELFF
>TRBD1|TRBJ1-4|TRBV7-9|few
TGTGCCAGCAGCCACAGGGGCTCGGCGGGGCAACGCGGAAAACTGTTTTTT
CASSHRGSAGQRGKLFF
>.|TRBJ1-3|TRBV5-5|few
TGTGCCAGCAGCCCCGGCGGGGCGGACAAAGCGGGAAACACCATATATTTT
CASSPGGADKAGNTIYF
>TRBD1|TRBJ1-1|TRBV5-1|.
TGCGCCAGCAGCTTTGGACAGGGGGCGAACACTGAAGCTTTCTTT
CASSFGQGANTEAFF
>.|TRBJ2-7|TRBV19|.
TGTGCCAGTAGTTTAGGACACGAAATCGGCGAGCAGTACTTC
CASSLGHEIGEQYF
>.|TRBJ2-3|TRBV28|many
TGTGCCAGCAGCATGGCTTCAGGGTTCGATACGCAGTATTTT
CASSMASGFDTQYF
>TRBD1|TRBJ2-2|TRBV6-9|few
TGTGCCAGCAGTCCTAGACAGGGGGCTTACACCGGGGAGCTGTTTTTT
CASSPRQGAYTGELFF
>TRBD1|TRBJ2-5|TRBV10-3|few
TGTGCCATCAGTCGGGACAGGTACCAAGAGACCCAGTACTTC
CAISRDRYQETQYF
>.|TRBJ2-3|TRBV7-9|few
TGTGCCAGCAGCTTAATAGCCAGGGACGGTACAGATACGCAGTATTTT
CASSLIARDGTDTQYF
>.|TRBJ1-2|TRBV5-4|.
TGTGCCAGCAGCTTGGAATCCCCTGGCTACACCTTC
CASSLESPGYTF
>TRBD2|TRBJ2-1|TRBV5-1|.
TGCGCCAGCAGGGTCCTAGCGGGTAATGAGCAGTTCTTC
CASRVLAGNEQFF
>.|TRBJ2-5|TRBV6-5|few
TGTGCCAGCAGACCAACAGGGCGGGAGACCCAGTACTTC
CASRPTGRETQYF
>TRBD2|TRBJ2-3|TRBV7-2|few
TGTGCCAGCAGCTCCCGAGCGGGGGGCACAGATACGCAGTATTTT
CASSSRAGGTDTQYF
>TRBD1|TRBJ2-1|TRBV10-3|.
TGTGCCATCAGTCCCAGGACAGGGGGGAACAATGAGCAGTTCTTC
CAISPRTGGNNEQFF
>.|TRBJ1-1|TRBV6-5|many
TGTGCCAGCAGTTACGGGGTTTTGAACACTGAAGCTTTCTTT
CASSYGVLNTEAFF
>TRBD1|TRBJ2-2|TRBV20-1|.
TGCAGTGCTAGGGTCCCCGGGACAGGGGGAGACGGGGAGCTGTTTTTT
CSARVPGTGGDGELFF
>TRBD2|TRBJ2-3|TRBV5-1|.
TGCGCCAGCAGCGCGCTAGCGGGGGGGAATCAAGATACGCAGTATTTT
CASSALAGGNQDTQYF
>TRBD1|TRBJ2-7|TRBV20-1|.
TGCAGTGCTAGAGGCCAGGGGGCGCGTGACGAGCAGTACTTC
CSARGQGARDEQYF
>.|TRBJ2-3|TRBV24-1|.
TGTGCCACCAGTAGCGGGAGCACAGATACGCAGTATTTT
CATSSGSTDTQYF
>TRBD1|TRBJ1-5|TRBV12-3/TRBV12-4|few
TGTGCCAGCAGATCCGGGACAGTCGATCAGCCCCAGCATTTT
CASRSGTVDQPQHF
>.|TRBJ2-2|TRBV7-3|many
TGTGCCAGCAGTTTCGGACCCAACACCGGGGAGCTGTTTTTT
CASSFGPNTGELFF
>.|TRBJ1-2|TRBV7-2|.
TGTGCCAGCAGCAGACGACAGGTCCCGGGGGCACGCTCTAACTATGGCTACACCTTC
CASSRRQVPGARSNYGYTF
>TRBD1|TRBJ1-5|TRBV7-2|few
TGTGCCAGCAGCATCCAACAGGGGTATCAGCCCCAGCATTTT
CASSIQQGYQPQHF
>TRBD1|TRBJ2-2|TRBV7-9|.
TGTGCCAGCAGCTTAGGAGAGACAGGGTACACCGGGGAGCTGTTTTTT
CASSLGETGYTGELFF
>.|TRBJ1-4|TRBV6-5|.
TGTGCCAGCAGTTACTCCAGGGTTAATGAAAAACTGTTTTTT
CASSYSRVNEKLFF
>TRBD2|TRBJ2-3|TRBV15|.
TGTGCCACCAGCGGACGCCATATCAGCGGGGGGTCCACAGATACGCAGTATTTT
CATSGRHISGGSTDTQYF
>.|TRBJ1-6|TRBV19|few
TGTGCCAGTAGTATTGGGGGGATTTCACCCCTCCACTTT
CASSIGGISPLHF
>.|TRBJ2-2|TRBV9|many
TGTGCCAGCAGCGTAGGTGGAACAGTCGGCACCGGGGAGCTGTTTTTT
CASSVGGTVGTGELFF
>.|TRBJ2-7|TRBV21-1|many
TGTGCCAGCAGTCGACAGGATTCCTACGAGCAGTACTTC
CASSRQDSYEQYF
>.|TRBJ1-3|TRBV12-5|.
TGTGCTAGTGGTCGGACCGAAGAGAGCTCAAGCTCTGGAAACACCATATATTTT
CASGRTEESSSSGNTIYF
>.|TRBJ2-4|TRBV4-3|.
TGCGCCAGCAGCCAAGGTTGGGCAGCCAAAAACATTCAGTACTTC
CASSQGWAAKNIQYF
>.|TRBJ2-3|TRBV12-5|many
TGTGCTAGTGGCACTGACAGGTCAGATACGCAGTATTTT
CASGTDRSDTQYF
>.|TRBJ1-5|TRBV11-2|few
TGTGCCAGCAGCTTAGATGGGACAAACCAGCCCCAGCATTTT
CASSLDGTNQPQHF
>.|TRBJ2-3|TRBV27|few
TGTGCCAGCAGTTTCGCAGACACAGATACGCAGTATTTT
CASSFADTDTQYF
>.|TRBJ1-1|TRBV7-9|.
TGTGCCAGCAGCTTAGTGTCGGAAACTGAAGCTTTCTTT
CASSLVSETEAFF
>.|TRBJ2-7|TRBV7-2|few
TGTGCCAGCAGCTTAGAGGTTTCGGCGGTAGCCTACGAGCAGTACTTC
CASSLEVSAVAYEQYF
>.|TRBJ1-2|TRBV9|few
TGTGCCAGCAGCGTAGCGGGCAGGGACTATGGCTACACCTTC
CASSVAGRDYGYTF
>TRBD1|TRBJ2-5|TRBV5-1|.
TGCGCCAGCAGCCCACAGGGGGTACAAGAGACCCAGTACTTC
CASSPQGVQETQYF
>.|TRBJ2-7|TRBV7-9|.
TGTGCCAGCAGCTTTTCCCGGAACGTCTACGAGCAGTACTTC
CASSFSRNVYEQYF
>.|TRBJ2-2|TRBV25-1|many
TGTGCCAGCAGTGAATATTCCAGGGGAGACACCGGGGAGCTGTTTTTT
CASSEYSRGDTGELFF
>.|TRBJ1-5|TRBV20-1|.
TGCAGTGCTAGAGATCTGAGGACGAGCAATCAGCCCCAGCATTTT
CSARDLRTSNQPQHF
>.|TRBJ2-7|TRBV10-3|once
TGTGCCATCCTAGACAGAACCGAGGGGGAGCAGTACTTC
CAILDRTEGEQYF
>.|TRBJ1-2|TRBV5-1|.
TGCGCCAGCAGGCGAAGAGGAGGTTGGTGGGACTATGGCTACACCTTC
CASRRRGGWWDYGYTF